This entry is about one TCR beta chain. The sample comes from a study of beta chain features in type 1 diabetes. The entirety of the isolated RNA underwent reverse transcription, so expressed TCRB transcripts were sequenced. Profiled with immunoSEQ multiplex PCR; TCRdb holds only in-frame clones, not every one. The profile shows approximately 250,000 clones, 9.6% of them singletons. Germline-derived CDR1 and CDR2 are SGHRS and YFSETQ. The ends lost 5 bases at V and 8 bases at J; junction bases unmatched: 21. The CDR3 totals 17 residues. The chain links TRBV5-1 to TRBJ1-2, with TRBD1 matching over 7 bases. The sequence was obtained from a woman younger than 30 in good health. Specimen: naive CD4+ T cells from blood. Written as DNA, the CDR3 is TGCGCCAGCAGTAATGCGCCTGGGACAGCCCTATTGGGCGGCTACACCTTC. It codes for CASSNAPGTALLGGYTF.